Below are 11 T cell receptor beta chains sequenced from a single sample in a study of cytotoxic CD8 clonotypes in ibrutinib-treated CLL. The method was immunoSEQ multiplex PCR; TCRdb's version includes in-frame clones alone and lacks a portion of them. This sample carries approximately 16,000 clones, roughly two thirds of them seen once, and the ten largest clones take roughly an eighth. The input for sequencing was PBMCs, taken before ibrutinib treatment. The origin of the receptors is a human donor with chronic lymphocytic leukemia.

V usage is TRBV29-1 and J usage is TRBJ2-1, with unresolved D. The CDR3 length is 13 residues. The germline V gene encodes CDR1 SQVTM and CDR2 ANQGSEA. Trimming removed 6 bases at V and 0 bases at J, with 9 bases between. DNA for the CDR3: TGCAGCGTAAAGAGGAGCTCCTACAATGAGCAGTTCTTC. Protein sequence: CSVKRSSYNEQFF.

Worth noting for this clone: Germline is not matched at one junction end, which may reflect a read error. The chain recombines TRBV6-4 with TRBJ1-5; D gene ambiguous. CDR3 length equals 9 residues. Germline loops: CDR1 MRHNA, CDR2 SNTAGT. The CDR3: CAHLPFSGF. The CDR3 nucleotides are TGTGCCCACCTTCCTTTTTCCGGTTTT.

The chain carries TRBV28 and TRBJ2-1; D perhaps matches TRBD2 (6 bases). Trimming cost V 3 bases and J 6 bases, with 21 bases left between them. Germline-derived CDR1 and CDR2 are MDHEN and SYDVKM. The CDR3 is 17 residues long. The CDR3 spells CASSFSVLGGIVNEQFF. The DNA of the CDR3 is TGTGCCAGCAGTTTCTCCGTCCTGGGCGGGATAGTCAATGAGCAGTTCTTC.

This sequence joins TRBV6-6 and TRBJ1-4; possibly TRBD1 for D (6 bases). V was pared by 2 bases and J by 8 bases, with 12 bases between. This CDR3 comprises 14 residues. Germline assignment: CDR1 MNHNY and CDR2 SVGAGI (reference sequence). The chain's CDR3 is CASSYERQVEKLFF. CDR3 bases: TGTGCCAGCAGTTACGAGCGACAGGTGGAAAAACTGTTTTTT.

The CDR3 region has the DNA TGTGCCAGCAGTGGGGGGCAGACCAATCAGCCCCAGCATTTT. Residues: CASSGGQTNQPQHF. This sequence joins TRBV6-1 and TRBJ1-5; D might be TRBD1 (6 bases). CDR3 length equals 14 residues. V lost 4 bases and J lost 3, with 10 bases in between. The germline V gene encodes CDR1 MNHNS and CDR2 SASEGT.

On this clone: At one end the junction does not follow the germline gene, possibly because of a read error. The chain links TRBV11-2 to TRBJ1-1, with D possibly being TRBD1 (6 bases). Germline V CDR1 and CDR2: SGHAT, FQNNGV. The CDR3 runs 11 residues. CDR3: CASTAGGARSF. As DNA, the CDR3 is TGTGCCAGCACCGCCGGGGGGGCGCGCTCCTTC.

Sample share makes this clone medium-sized (0.01 to 0.1%). V usage is TRBV27 and J usage is TRBJ2-5; D gene uncertain. V was shortened by 8 bases and J by 2 bases, with 18 bases between the two germline ends. CDR3 length equals 15 residues. The germline V gene has CDR1 MNHEY and CDR2 SMNVEV (reference sequence). CDR3 in DNA: TGTGCCAGCCCCATTCTTGTTAATGGGCAAGAGACCCAGTACTTC. Translating gives CASPILVNGQETQYF.

The rearrangement uses TRBV29-1 and TRBJ2-3; D is unresolved. V lost 4 bases, J lost 6 bases, and 20 bases lay in between. This CDR3 is 15 amino acids long. Germline assignment: CDR1 SQVTM and CDR2 ANQGSEA. CDR3 sequence: CSVGLGSSLGDTQYF. The CDR3 DNA sequence: TGCAGCGTTGGTTTGGGCAGTAGTCTTGGGGATACGCAGTATTTT.

This clone occurred once. This chain uses TRBV5-1 with TRBJ2-2; 12 bases are a match to TRBD2. V trimming: 4 bases; J trimming: 6 bases; junction bases outside the gene matches: 7. The length of the CDR3 is 16 residues. Germline V gives CDR1 SGHRS, CDR2 YFSETQ. CDR3 region: CASSPLLAGGPGELFF. The DNA of the CDR3 is TGCGCCAGCAGCCCGCTACTAGCGGGGGGACCCGGGGAGCTGTTTTTT.

V is TRBV9 and J is TRBJ2-5; 9 bases map to TRBD2. CDR1 is SGDLS and CDR2 is YYNGEE in the germline V gene. The V gene end was trimmed by 3 bases and the J gene end by 2 bases; junction bases not matched to a gene: 5. The CDR3 has 15 amino acids. This chain's CDR3 is CASSGSGGEQETQYF. CDR3 coding DNA: TGTGCCAGCAGCGGTAGCGGGGGCGAACAAGAGACCCAGTACTTC. The whole variable domain, remainder taken from reference TRBV9 and TRBJ2-5, is DSGVTQTPKHLITATGQRVTLRCSPRSGDLSVYWYQQSLDQGLQFLIQYYNGEERAKGNILERFSAQQFPDLHSELNLSSLELGDSALYFCASSGSGGEQETQYFGPGTRLLVL.

The CDR3, as DNA: TGTGCCAGCAGTCCCTCGTTCGGCCCTAATGAAAAACTGTTTTTT. It yields the protein CASSPSFGPNEKLFF. The genes are TRBV7-2 and TRBJ1-4, with D unresolved. Germline V CDR1 and CDR2: SGHTA, FQGNSA. CDR3 length equals 15 residues. Trimming left V 6 bases short and J 3 bases short, with 14 bases between.